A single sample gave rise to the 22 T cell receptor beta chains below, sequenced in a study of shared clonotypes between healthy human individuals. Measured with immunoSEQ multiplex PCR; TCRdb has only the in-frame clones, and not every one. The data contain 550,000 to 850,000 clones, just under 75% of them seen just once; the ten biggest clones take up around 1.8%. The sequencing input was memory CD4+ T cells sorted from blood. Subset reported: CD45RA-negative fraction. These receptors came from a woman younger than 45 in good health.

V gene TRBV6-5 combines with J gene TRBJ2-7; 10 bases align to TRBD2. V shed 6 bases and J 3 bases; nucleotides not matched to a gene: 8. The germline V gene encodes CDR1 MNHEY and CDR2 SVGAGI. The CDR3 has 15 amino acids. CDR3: CASSLSSGSGYEQYF. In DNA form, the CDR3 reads TGTGCCAGCAGCCTTTCTAGCGGGAGTGGCTACGAGCAGTACTTC.

Here the CDR3 DNA reads TGTGCCAGCAGTTTATTCGGGGGCTACGAGCAGTACTTC. Its translation is CASSLFGGYEQYF. V is TRBV28 and J is TRBJ2-7; D may be TRBD2 (6 bases). The CDR3 is 13 amino acids. The germline V and J ends were trimmed by 1 base and 3 bases, with 7 bases remaining between them. CDR1 is MDHEN, CDR2 SYDVKM, per germline.

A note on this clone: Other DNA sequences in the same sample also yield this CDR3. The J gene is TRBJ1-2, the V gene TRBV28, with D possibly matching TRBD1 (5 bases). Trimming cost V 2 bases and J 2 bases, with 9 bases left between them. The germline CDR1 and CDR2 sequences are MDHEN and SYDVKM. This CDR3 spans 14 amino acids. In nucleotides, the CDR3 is TGTGCCAGCAGTTTACCGACAGAGAACTATGGCTACACCTTC. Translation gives CASSLPTENYGYTF.

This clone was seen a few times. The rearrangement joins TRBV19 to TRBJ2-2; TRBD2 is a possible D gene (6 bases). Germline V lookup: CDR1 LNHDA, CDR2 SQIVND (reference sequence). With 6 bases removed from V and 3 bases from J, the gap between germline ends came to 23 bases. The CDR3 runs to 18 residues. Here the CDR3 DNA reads TGTGCCAGTAGCCCCGACGGCCTCGGGAGAGTCGACACCGGGGAGCTGTTTTTT. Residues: CASSPDGLGRVDTGELFF.

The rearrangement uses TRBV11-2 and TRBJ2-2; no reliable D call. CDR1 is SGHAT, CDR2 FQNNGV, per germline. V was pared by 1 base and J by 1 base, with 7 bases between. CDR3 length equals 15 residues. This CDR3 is CASSLVVGNTGELFF. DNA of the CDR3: TGTGCCAGCAGCTTAGTTGTAGGGAACACCGGGGAGCTGTTTTTT. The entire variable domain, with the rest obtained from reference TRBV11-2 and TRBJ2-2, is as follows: EAGVAQSPRYKIIEKRQSVAFWCNPISGHATLYWYQQILGQGPKLLIQFQNNGVVDDSQLPKDRFSAERLKGVDSTLKIQPAKLEDSAVYLCASSLVVGNTGELFFGEGSRLTVL.

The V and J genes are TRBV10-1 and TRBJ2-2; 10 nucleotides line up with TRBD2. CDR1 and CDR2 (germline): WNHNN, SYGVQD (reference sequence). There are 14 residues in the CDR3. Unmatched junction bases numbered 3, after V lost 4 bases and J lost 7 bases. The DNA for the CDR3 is TGCGCCAGCAGTGCCCGGACTAGCGGCGGGGAGCTGTTTTTT. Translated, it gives CASSARTSGGELFF.

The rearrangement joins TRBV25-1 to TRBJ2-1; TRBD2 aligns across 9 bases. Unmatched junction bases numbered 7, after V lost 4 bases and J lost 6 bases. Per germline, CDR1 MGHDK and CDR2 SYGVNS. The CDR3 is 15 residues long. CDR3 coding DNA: TGTGCCAGCAGTGGCGGGGGGGAACCACCCAATGAGCAGTTCTTC. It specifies CASSGGGEPPNEQFF.

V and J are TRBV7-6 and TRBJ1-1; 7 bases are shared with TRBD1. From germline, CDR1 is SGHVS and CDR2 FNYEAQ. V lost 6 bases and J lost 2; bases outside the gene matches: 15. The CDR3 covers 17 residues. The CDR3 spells CASRPQAGTVFNTEAFF. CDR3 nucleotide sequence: TGTGCCAGCAGACCACAAGCCGGGACAGTCTTTAACACTGAAGCTTTCTTT.

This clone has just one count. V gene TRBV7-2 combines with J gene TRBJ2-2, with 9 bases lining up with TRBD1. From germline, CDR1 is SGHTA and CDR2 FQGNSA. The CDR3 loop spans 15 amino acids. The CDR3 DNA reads TGTGCGTTACAGGGGGCCTACACGAACACCGGGGAGCTGTTTTTT. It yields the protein CALQGAYTNTGELFF.

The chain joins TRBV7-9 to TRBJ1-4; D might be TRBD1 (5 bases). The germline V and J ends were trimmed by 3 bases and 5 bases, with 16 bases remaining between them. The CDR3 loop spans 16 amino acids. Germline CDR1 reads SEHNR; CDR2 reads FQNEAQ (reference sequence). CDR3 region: CASSFGSGNGNEKLFF. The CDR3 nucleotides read TGTGCCAGCAGCTTTGGGTCAGGGAACGGGAATGAAAAACTGTTTTTT.

This CDR3 is CASSLVPDVGRRRGTQYF. CDR3 DNA sequence: TGTGCCAGCAGTTTAGTACCAGACGTCGGGAGGCGCCGGGGGACCCAGTACTTC. The rearrangement links TRBV27 to TRBJ2-5, with 7 bases lining up with TRBD2. Trimming cost V 2 bases and J 7 bases; bases outside gene matches: 19. The CDR3 has 18 residues. Germline-derived CDR1 and CDR2 are MNHEY and SMNVEV (reference sequence).

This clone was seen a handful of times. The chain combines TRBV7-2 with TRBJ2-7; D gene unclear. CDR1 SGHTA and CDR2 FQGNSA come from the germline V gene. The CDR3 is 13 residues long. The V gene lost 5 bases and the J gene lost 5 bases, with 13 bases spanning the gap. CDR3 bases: TGTGCCAGCAGCGAATATATTCGGGACGAGCAGTACTTC. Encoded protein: CASSEYIRDEQYF.

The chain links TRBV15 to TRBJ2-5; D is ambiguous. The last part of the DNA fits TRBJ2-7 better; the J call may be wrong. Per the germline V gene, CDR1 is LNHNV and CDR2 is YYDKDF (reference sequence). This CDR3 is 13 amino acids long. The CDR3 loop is CATSRDPLYEQYF. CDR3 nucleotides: TGTGCCACCAGCAGAGATCCCCTCTACGAGCAGTACTTC.

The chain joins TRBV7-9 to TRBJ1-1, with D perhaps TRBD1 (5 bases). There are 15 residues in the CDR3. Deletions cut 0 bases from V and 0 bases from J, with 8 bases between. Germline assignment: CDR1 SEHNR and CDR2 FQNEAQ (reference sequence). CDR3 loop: CASSLAGVMNTEAFF. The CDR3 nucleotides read TGTGCCAGCAGCTTAGCGGGGGTCATGAACACTGAAGCTTTCTTT.

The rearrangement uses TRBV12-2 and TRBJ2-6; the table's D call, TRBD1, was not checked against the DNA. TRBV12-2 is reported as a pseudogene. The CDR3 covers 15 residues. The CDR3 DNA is TGTGCAAGACGACCTCCAGGCTCTGGGGCCAACGTCCTGACTTTC. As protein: CARRPPGSGANVLTF.

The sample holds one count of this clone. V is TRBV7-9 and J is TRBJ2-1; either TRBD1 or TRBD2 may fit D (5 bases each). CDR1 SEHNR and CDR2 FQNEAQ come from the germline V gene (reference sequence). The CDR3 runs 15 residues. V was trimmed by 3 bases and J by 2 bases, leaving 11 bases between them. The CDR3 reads CASSLGVLTYNEQFF. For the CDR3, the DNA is TGTGCCAGCAGCTTGGGGGTTTTGACCTACAATGAGCAGTTCTTC.

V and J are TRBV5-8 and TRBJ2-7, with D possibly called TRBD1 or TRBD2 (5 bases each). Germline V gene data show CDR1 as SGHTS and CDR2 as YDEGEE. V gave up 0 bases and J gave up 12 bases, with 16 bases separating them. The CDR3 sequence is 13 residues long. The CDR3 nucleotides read TGTGCCAGCAGCTTGGGGGGGTCCCCCGCGCGGTACTTC. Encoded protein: CASSLGGSPARYF. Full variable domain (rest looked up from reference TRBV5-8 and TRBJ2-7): EAGVTQSPTHLIKTRGQQATLRCSPISGHTSVYWYQQALGLGLQFLLWYDEGEERNRGNFPPRFSGRQFPNYSSELNVNALELEDSALYLCASSLGGSPARYFGPGTRLTVT.

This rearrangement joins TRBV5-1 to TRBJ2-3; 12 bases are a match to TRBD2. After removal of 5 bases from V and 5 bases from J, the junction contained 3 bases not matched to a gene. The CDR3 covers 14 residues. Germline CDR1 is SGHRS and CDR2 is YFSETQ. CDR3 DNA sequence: TGCGCCAGCAGTTCACTAGCGGGAGGAGATACGCAGTATTTT. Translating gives CASSSLAGGDTQYF.

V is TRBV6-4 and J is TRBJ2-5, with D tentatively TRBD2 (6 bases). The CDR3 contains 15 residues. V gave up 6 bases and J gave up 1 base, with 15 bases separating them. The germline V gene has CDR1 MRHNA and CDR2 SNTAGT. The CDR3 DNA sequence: TGTGCCAGCAGCCGCTCGGGGGACTCCCAAGAGACCCAGTACTTC. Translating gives CASSRSGDSQETQYF.

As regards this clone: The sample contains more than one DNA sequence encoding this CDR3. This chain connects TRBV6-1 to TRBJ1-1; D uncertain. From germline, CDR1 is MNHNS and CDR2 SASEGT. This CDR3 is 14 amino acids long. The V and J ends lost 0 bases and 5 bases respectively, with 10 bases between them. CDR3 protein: CASSEALRGTEAFF. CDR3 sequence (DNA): TGTGCCAGCAGTGAAGCGCTTCGCGGGACTGAAGCTTTCTTT.

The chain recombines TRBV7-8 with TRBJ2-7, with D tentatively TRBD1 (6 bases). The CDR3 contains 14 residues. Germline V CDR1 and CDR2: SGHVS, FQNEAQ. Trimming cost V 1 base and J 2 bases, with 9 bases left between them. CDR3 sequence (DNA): TGTGCCAGCAGCTTAGGTAACAGGGCCTACGAGCAGTACTTC. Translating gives CASSLGNRAYEQYF.

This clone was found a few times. The CDR3 DNA reads TGTGCCTGGAGTAGCGGGCCCAGGGACCAGCCCCAGCATTTT. Its translation is CAWSSGPRDQPQHF. This chain joins TRBV30 and TRBJ1-5; TRBD1 might be the D (5 bases). Per the germline V gene, CDR1 is GTSNPN and CDR2 is SVGIG (reference sequence). V lost 2 bases and J 7 bases, leaving 15 bases between the germline ends. CDR3 length: 14 amino acids.